This T cell receptor (beta chain) was documented in a study of regulatory T cells in long-lasting Graves disease. The time point here: persistent/refractory GD, antithyroid drugs over 5 years with positive TRAb. The authors made the TCR library using RNA they extracted from PBMCs. The ends were cut back, 11 bases at V and 0 bases at J, with 13 bases in the middle. The CDR3 contains 14 residues. Germline CDR1 reads LNHDA; CDR2 reads SQIVND (reference sequence). The TCR beta library used iRepertoire HTBI primers with Arm-PCR amplification of CDR3. One entry per CDR3 protein, called by TCRdb with MiXCR from the multiplex PCR reads. The table includes about 470,000 distinct CDR3 sequences, approximately 21% detected once.

This material consisted of peripheral blood mononuclear cells (PBMCs), taken when the disease was refractory, from a patient treated with antithyroid drugs. The source is a female donor with Graves disease. V and J are TRBV19 and TRBJ2-2, with D unresolved. The CDR3 loop is CACQFNANTGELFF. The CDR3 coding sequence is TGTGCCTGCCAGTTTAACGCGAACACCGGGGAGCTGTTTTTT.